One and the same sample provided the 7 T cell receptor beta chains below, sequenced in a study of PD-1 blockade in classical Hodgkin lymphoma. Each and every patient relapsed after autologous stem cell transplantation, and patients got differing brentuximab vedotin exposure. Assay: immunoSEQ multiplex PCR; the TCRdb copy retains only in-frame clones and omits some. The table lists more than 90,000 clones, about 89% of them singletons, with 6.5% to 7.5% in the top ten. Material: peripheral blood mononuclear cells (PBMCs), obtained before the second cycle of nivolumab. These receptors all stem from a human donor with classical Hodgkin lymphoma.

The chain joins TRBV19 to TRBJ1-4; D is uncertain. This CDR3 contains 14 residues. V dropped 6 bases and J dropped 6 bases, with 14 bases sitting between them. Germline V CDR1 and CDR2: LNHDA, SQIVND (reference sequence). The CDR3 reads CASRTREGHEKLFF. CDR3 sequence (DNA): TGTGCCAGTAGGACTCGGGAGGGTCATGAAAAACTGTTTTTT.

The J gene is TRBJ1-3, the V gene TRBV5-1; no clear D gene. V shed 4 bases and J shed 4 bases, with 18 bases lying between them. The CDR3 has 16 amino acids. Germline V CDR1 and CDR2: SGHRS, YFSETQ. CDR3: CASSPSGSRLGNTIYF. The CDR3 nucleotides read TGCGCCAGCAGCCCTTCGGGATCCCGACTAGGAAACACCATATATTTT.

V usage is TRBV7-6 and J usage is TRBJ2-6, with a weak D call TRBD2 (5 bases). Trimming cost V 1 base and J 4 bases, with 8 bases left between them. This CDR3 region has 15 residues. CDR1 SGHVS and CDR2 FNYEAQ come from the germline V gene. CDR3 nucleotide sequence: TGTGCCAGCAGCTTAGGGCCGGGAGGGGCCAACGTCCTGACTTTC. This translates into CASSLGPGGANVLTF.

The chain is built from TRBV21-1 and TRBJ1-2. TRBV21-1 is recorded as a pseudogene. The CDR3 runs to 13 residues. The DNA for the CDR3 is TGTGCCAGCAGCCGGCTGGTAGAGCTCCGCTACACCTTC. Its protein product is CASSRLVELRYTF.

This clone has at least ten counts. J is TRBJ1-2 and V is TRBV29-1, with unresolved D. The CDR3 extends over 12 amino acids. With 4 bases removed from V and 3 bases from J, the gap between germline ends came to 9 bases. Per germline, CDR1 SQVTM and CDR2 ANQGSEA. CDR3 bases: TGCAGCGTTGGAGGCACTTACTATGGCTACACCTTC. Translating it yields CSVGGTYYGYTF. The full variable domain, its missing parts supplied by reference TRBV29-1 and TRBJ1-2, is SAVISQKPSRDICQRGTSLTIQCQVDSQVTMMFWYRQQPGQSLTLIATANQGSEATYESGFVIDKFPISRPNLTFSTLTVSNMSPEDSSIYLCSVGGTYYGYTFGSGTRLTVV.

This clone was detected only once. The chain recombines TRBV19 with TRBJ2-3; the match to TRBD2 covers 14 bases. This CDR3 has 17 residues. CDR1 LNHDA and CDR2 SQIVND come from the germline V gene (reference sequence). Trimming cost V 0 bases and J 3 bases; bases outside gene matches: 2. In nucleotides, the CDR3 is TGTGCCAGTAGTATAGAACGGACTAGCGGGGGGACAGATACGCAGTATTTT. This codes for CASSIERTSGGTDTQYF.

The chain couples TRBV9 to TRBJ2-7, with 8 bases aligning to TRBD2. Germline CDR1 and CDR2: SGDLS and YYNGEE. The ends lost 3 bases at V and 0 bases at J; junction bases unmatched: 8. The CDR3 has 16 residues. CDR3 sequence reads: CASSAGGGAPSYEQYF. CDR3 in DNA: TGTGCCAGCAGCGCGGGAGGGGGGGCGCCCTCCTACGAGCAGTACTTC.